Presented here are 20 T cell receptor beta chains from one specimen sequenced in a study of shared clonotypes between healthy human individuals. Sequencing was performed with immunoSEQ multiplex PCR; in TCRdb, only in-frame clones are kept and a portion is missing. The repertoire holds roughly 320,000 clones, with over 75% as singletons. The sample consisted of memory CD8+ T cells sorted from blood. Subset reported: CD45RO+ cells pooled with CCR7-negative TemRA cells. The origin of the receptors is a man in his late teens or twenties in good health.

CDR3 DNA sequence: TGTGCCATCAGTGAGTCCTGGCTAGCGGTCTACAATGAGCAGTTCTTC. Translated, it gives CAISESWLAVYNEQFF. The J gene is TRBJ2-1, the V gene TRBV10-3; 7 nucleotides line up with TRBD2. This CDR3 contains 16 residues. V was clipped by 0 bases and J by 3 bases; unmatched bases: 5. Germline V gene data show CDR1 as ENHRY and CDR2 as SYGVKD.

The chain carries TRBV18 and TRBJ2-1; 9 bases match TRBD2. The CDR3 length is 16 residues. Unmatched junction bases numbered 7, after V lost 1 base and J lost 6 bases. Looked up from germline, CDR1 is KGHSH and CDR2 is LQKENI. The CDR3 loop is CASSPRRAGGFNEQFF. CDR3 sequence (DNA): TGTGCCAGCTCACCACGGCGAGCGGGAGGTTTCAATGAGCAGTTCTTC.

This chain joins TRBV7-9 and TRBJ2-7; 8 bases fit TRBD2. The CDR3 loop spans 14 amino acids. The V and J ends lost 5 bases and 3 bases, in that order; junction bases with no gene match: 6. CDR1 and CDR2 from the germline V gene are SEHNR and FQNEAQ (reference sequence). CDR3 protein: CASSHSGNRYEQYF. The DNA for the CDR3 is TGTGCCAGCAGCCATAGCGGGAATCGCTACGAGCAGTACTTC.

CDR3 sequence (DNA): TGTGCCAGTAGTATCGACGTGGAGGGCAGGGGGCCCTCTGGGGCCAACGTCCTGACTTTC. It encodes CASSIDVEGRGPSGANVLTF. The chain couples TRBV19 to TRBJ2-6; TRBD1 agrees at 8 bases. The ends lost 3 bases at V and 0 bases at J; junction bases unmatched: 13. This CDR3 has 20 amino acids. Per germline, CDR1 LNHDA and CDR2 SQIVND (reference sequence).

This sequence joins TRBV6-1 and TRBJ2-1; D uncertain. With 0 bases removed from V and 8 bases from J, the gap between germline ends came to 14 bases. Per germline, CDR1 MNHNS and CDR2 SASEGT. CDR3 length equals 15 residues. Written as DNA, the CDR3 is TGTGCCAGCAGTGAAGCGCTGGGCCTTGACGATGAGCAGTTCTTC. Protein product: CASSEALGLDDEQFF.

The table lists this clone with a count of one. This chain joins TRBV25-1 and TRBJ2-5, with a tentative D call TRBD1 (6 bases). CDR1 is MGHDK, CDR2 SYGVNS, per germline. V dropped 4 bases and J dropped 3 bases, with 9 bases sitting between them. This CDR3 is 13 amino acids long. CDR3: CASSVAGEETQYF. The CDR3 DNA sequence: TGTGCCAGCAGTGTGGCAGGGGAAGAGACCCAGTACTTC.

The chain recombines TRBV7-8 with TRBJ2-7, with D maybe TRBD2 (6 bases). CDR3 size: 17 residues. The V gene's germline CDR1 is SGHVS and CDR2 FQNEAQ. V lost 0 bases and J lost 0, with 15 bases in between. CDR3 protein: CASSLALAGMPSYEQYF. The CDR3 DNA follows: TGTGCCAGCAGCTTAGCGCTGGCGGGGATGCCCTCCTACGAGCAGTACTTC.

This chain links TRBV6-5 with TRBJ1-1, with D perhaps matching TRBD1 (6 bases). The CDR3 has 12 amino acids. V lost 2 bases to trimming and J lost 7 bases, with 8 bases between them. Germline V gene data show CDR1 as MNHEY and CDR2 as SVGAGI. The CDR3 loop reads CASSYAGVEAFF. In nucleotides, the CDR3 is TGTGCCAGCAGTTACGCAGGGGTTGAAGCTTTCTTT.

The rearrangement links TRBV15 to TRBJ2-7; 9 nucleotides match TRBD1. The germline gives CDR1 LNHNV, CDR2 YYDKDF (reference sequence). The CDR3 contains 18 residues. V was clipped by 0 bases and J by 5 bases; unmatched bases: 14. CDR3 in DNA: TGTGCCACCAGCAGAGATGGAGGGTGGGGACAGGGTACCCACGAGCAGTACTTC. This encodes CATSRDGGWGQGTHEQYF.

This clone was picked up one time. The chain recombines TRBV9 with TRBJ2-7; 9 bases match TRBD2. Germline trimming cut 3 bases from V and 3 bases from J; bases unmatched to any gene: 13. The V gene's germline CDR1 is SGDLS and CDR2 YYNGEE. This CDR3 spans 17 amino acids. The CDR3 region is CASSGPHSGGLFYEQYF. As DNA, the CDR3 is TGTGCCAGCAGCGGGCCCCATAGCGGGGGACTATTCTACGAGCAGTACTTC.

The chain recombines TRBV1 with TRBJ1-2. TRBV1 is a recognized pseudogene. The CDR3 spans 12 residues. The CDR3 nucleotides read TGCACCAGCAGCCAAGATTTTTATGGCTACACCTTC. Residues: CTSSQDFYGYTF.

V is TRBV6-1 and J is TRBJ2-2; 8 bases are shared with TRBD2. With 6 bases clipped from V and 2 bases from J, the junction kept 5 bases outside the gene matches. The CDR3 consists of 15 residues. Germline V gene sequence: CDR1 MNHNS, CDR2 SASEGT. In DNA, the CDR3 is TGTGCCAGCAGACTTCTAGCGGGTAACACCGGGGAGCTGTTTTTT. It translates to CASRLLAGNTGELFF.

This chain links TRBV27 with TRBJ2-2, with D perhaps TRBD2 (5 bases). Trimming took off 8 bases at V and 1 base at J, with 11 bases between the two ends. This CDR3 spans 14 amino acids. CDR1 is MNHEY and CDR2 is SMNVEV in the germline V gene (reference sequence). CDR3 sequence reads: CASQPGMNTGELFF. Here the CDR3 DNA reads TGTGCCAGCCAGCCCGGGATGAACACCGGGGAGCTGTTTTTT.

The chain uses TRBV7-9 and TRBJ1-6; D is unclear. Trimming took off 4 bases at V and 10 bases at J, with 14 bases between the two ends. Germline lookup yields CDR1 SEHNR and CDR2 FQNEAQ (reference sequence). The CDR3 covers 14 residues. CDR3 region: CASSSQARESPLHF. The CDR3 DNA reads TGTGCCAGCAGCTCTCAGGCTCGCGAGTCACCCCTCCACTTT.

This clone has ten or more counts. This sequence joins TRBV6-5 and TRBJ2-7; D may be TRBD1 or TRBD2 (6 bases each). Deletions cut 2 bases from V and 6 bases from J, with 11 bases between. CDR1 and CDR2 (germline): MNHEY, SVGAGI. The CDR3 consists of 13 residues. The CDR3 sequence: CASSYRRGTEQYF. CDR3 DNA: TGTGCCAGCAGTTACCGGAGGGGGACCGAGCAGTACTTC.

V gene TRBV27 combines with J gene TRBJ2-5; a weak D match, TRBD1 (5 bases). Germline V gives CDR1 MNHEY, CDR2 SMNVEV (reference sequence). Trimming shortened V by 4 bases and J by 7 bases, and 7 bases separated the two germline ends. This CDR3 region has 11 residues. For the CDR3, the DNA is TGTGCCAGCAGTTCCCAGGGGACCCAGTACTTC. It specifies CASSSQGTQYF.

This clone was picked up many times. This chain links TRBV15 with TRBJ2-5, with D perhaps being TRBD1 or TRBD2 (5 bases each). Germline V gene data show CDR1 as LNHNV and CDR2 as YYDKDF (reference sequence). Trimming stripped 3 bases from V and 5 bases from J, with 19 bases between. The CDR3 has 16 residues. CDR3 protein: CATSSADRDARETQYF. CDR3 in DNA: TGTGCCACCAGCAGTGCCGACCGGGACGCGAGGGAGACCCAGTACTTC.

The CDR3 DNA is TGTGCCAGCAGTGAAGCCCGCTCGCTCGGGGATACGCAGTATTTT. Translated: CASSEARSLGDTQYF. The gene calls are TRBV6-1 and TRBJ2-3; D is uncertain. The length of the CDR3 is 15 residues. The V end lost 0 bases, the J end lost 6 bases, and 13 bases lay between the germline ends. Germline V gene data show CDR1 as MNHNS and CDR2 as SASEGT.

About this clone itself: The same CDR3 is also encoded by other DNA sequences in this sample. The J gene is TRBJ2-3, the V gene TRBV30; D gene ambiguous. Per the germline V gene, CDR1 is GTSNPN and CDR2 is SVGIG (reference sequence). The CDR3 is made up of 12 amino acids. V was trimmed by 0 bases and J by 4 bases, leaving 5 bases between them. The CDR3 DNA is TGTGCCTGGAGTGTACAAGCAGATACGCAGTATTTT. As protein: CAWSVQADTQYF.

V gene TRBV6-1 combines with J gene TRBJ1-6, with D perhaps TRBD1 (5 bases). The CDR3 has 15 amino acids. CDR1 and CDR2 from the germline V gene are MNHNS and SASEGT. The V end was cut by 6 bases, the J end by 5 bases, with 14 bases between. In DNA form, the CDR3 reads TGTGCCAGCAGCGACGGGACGGGTAATAATTCACCCCTCCACTTT. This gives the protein CASSDGTGNNSPLHF.